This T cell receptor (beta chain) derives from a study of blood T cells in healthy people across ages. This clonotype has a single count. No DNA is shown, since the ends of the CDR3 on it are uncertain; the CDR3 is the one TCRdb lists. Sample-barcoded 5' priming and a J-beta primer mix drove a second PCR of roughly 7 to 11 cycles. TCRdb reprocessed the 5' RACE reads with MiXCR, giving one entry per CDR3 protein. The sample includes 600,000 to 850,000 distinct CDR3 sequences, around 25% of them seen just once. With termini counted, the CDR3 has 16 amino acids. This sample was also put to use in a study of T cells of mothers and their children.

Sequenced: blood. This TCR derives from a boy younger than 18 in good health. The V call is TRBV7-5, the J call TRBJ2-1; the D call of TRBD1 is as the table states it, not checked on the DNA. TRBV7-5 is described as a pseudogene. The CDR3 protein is CISVSEAWDRRETQYF.